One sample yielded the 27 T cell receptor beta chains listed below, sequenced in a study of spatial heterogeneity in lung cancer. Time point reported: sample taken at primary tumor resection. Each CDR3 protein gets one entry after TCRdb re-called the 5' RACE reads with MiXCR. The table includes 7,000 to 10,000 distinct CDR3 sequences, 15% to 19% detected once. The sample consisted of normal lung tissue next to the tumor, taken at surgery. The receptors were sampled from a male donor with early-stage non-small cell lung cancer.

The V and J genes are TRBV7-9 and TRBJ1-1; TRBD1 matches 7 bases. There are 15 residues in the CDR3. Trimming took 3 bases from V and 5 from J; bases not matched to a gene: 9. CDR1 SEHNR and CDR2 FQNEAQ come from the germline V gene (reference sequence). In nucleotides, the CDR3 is TGTGCCAGCAGCTTTCCGACAGGGATGGGTACTGAAGCTTTCTTT. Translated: CASSFPTGMGTEAFF.

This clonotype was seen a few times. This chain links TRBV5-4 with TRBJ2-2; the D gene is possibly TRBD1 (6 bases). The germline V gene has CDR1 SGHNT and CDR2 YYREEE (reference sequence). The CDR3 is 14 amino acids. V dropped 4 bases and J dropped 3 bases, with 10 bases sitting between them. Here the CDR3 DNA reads TGTGCCAGCAGCCTGGGACAAGACACCGGGGAGCTGTTTTTT. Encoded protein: CASSLGQDTGELFF.

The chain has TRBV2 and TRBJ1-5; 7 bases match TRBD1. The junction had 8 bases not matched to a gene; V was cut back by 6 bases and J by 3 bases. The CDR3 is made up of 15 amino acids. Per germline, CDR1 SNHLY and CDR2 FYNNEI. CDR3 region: CASRRTGNFNQPQHF. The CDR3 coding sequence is TGTGCCAGCAGACGGACAGGAAACTTCAATCAGCCCCAGCATTTT.

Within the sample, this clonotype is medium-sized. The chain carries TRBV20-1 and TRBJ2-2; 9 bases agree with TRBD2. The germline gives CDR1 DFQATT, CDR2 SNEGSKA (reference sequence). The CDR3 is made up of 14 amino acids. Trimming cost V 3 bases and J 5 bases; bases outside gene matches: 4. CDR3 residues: CSASSGGETGELFF. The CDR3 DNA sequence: TGCAGTGCTAGTAGCGGGGGAGAAACCGGGGAGCTGTTTTTT.

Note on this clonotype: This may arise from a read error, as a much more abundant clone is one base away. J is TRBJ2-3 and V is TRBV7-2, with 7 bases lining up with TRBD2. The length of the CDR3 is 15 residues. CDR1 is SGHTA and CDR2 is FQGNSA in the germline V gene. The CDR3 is CVSSLVAGGTDTQYF. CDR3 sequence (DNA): TGTGTCAGCAGCTTGGTGGCGGGGGGCACAGATACGCAGTATTTT.

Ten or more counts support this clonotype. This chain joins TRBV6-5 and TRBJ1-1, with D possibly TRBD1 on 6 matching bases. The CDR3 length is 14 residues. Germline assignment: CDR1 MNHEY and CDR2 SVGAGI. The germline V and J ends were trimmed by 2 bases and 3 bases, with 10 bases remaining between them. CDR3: CASSYRQGYTEAFF. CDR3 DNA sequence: TGTGCCAGCAGTTACAGGCAGGGGTACACTGAAGCTTTCTTT.

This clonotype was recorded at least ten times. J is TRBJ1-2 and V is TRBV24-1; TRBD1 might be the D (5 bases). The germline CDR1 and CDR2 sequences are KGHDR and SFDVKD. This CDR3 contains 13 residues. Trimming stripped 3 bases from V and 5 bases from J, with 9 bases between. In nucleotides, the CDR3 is TGTGCCACCAGTGATCCTCAGGGATATGGCTACACCTTC. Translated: CATSDPQGYGYTF.

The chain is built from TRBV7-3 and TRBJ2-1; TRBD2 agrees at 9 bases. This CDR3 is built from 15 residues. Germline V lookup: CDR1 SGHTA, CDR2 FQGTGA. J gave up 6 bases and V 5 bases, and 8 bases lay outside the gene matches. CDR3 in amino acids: CASSPGLAFANEQFF. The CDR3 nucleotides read TGTGCCAGCAGCCCGGGACTAGCATTCGCCAATGAGCAGTTCTTC.

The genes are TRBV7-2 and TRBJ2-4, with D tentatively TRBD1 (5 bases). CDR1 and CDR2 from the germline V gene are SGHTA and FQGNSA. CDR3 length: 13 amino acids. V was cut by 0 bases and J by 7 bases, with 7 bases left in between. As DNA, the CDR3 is TGTGCCAGCAGCTTAGCTTGGGGCAACATTCAGTACTTC. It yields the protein CASSLAWGNIQYF. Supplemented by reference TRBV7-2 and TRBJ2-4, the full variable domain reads GAGVSQSPSNKVTEKGKDVELRCDPISGHTALYWYRQSLGQGLEFLIYFQGNSAPDKSGLPSDRFSAERTGGSVSTLTIQRTQQEDSAVYLCASSLAWGNIQYFGAGTRLSVL.

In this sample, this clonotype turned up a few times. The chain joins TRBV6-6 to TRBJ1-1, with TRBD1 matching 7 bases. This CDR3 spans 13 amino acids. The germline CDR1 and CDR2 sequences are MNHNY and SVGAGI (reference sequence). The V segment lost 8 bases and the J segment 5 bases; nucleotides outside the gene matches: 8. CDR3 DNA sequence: TGTGCCAGCTTAAGAGGGGGCTTGACTGAAGCTTTCTTT. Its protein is CASLRGGLTEAFF.

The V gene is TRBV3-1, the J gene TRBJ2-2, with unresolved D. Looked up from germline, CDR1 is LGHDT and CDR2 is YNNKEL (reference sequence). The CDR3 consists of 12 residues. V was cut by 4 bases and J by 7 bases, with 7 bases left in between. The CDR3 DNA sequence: TGTGCCAGCAGCCTTGGCAACGGGGAGCTGTTTTTT. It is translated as CASSLGNGELFF.

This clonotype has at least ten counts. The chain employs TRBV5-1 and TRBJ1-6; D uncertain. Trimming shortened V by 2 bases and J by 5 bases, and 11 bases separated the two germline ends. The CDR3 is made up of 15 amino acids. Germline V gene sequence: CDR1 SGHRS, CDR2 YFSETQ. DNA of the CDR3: TGCGCCAGCAGCTTCTCCGGGAGTAATAATTCACCCCTCCACTTT. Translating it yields CASSFSGSNNSPLHF.

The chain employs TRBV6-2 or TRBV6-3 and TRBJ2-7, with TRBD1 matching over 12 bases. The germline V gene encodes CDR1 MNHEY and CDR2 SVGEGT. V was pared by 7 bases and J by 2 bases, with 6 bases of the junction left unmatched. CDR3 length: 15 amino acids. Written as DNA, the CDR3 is TGTGCCAGCAAGAGAGGGACAGGGGGCCCCTACGAGCAGTACTTC. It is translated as CASKRGTGGPYEQYF.

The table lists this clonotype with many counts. CDR3 amino acids: CASSIDRGRYEQYF. CDR3 DNA sequence: TGTGCCAGCAGCATCGACAGGGGGAGGTACGAGCAGTACTTC. This chain connects TRBV7-2 to TRBJ2-7; TRBD1 agrees at 9 bases. The CDR3 is made up of 14 amino acids. Germline values: CDR1 SGHTA, CDR2 FQGNSA. Germline trimming cut 5 bases from V and 4 bases from J; bases unmatched to any gene: 6.

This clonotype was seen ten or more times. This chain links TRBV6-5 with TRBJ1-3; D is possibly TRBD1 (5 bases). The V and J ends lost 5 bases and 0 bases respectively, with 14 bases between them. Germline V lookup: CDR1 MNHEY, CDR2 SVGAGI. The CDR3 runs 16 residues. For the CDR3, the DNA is TGTGCCAGCAGTCCCCAGGGAGGGAGCTCTGGAAACACCATATATTTT. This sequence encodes CASSPQGGSSGNTIYF.

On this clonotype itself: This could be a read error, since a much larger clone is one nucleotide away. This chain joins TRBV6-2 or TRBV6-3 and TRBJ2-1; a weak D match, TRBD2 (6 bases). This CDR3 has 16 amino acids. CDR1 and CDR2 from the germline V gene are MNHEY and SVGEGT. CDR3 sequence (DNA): TGTGCCAGCAGTCAGACTAGTATGGGGTCCTACAATAAGCAGTTCTTC. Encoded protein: CASSQTSMGSYNKQFF.

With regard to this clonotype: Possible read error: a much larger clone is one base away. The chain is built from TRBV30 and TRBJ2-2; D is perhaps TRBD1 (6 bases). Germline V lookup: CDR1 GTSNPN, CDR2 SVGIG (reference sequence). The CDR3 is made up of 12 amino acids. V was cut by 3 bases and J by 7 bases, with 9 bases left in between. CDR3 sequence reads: CAWRGDIGELFF. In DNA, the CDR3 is TGTGCCTGGAGGGGGGACATCGGGGAGCTGTTTTTT.

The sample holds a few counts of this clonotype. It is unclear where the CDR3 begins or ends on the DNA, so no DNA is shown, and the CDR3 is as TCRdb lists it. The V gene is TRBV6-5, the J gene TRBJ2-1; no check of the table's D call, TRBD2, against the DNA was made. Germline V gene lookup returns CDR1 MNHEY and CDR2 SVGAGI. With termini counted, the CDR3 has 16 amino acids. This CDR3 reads CASSTSGLAGYNEQFF.

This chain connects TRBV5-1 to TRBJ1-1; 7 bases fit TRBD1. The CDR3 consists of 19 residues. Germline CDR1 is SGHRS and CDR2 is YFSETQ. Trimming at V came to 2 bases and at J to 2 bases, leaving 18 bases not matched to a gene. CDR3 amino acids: CASSFSTRQGGLSNTEAFF. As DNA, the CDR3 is TGCGCCAGCAGCTTCTCAACTCGACAGGGCGGGTTGTCTAACACTGAAGCTTTCTTT.

The CDR3 sequence: CASSLTLAANSPLHF. Written as DNA, the CDR3 is TGTGCCAGCAGCCTCACGCTGGCAGCGAATTCACCCCTCCACTTT. The J gene is TRBJ1-6, the V gene TRBV7-2; D uncertain. The CDR3 spans 15 residues. Germline lookup yields CDR1 SGHTA and CDR2 FQGNSA. Trimming cost V 5 bases and J 7 bases, with 15 bases left between them.

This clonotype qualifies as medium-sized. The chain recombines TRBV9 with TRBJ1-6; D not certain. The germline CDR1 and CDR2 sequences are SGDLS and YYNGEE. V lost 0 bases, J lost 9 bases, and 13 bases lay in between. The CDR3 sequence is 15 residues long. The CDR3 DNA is TGTGCCAGCAGCGTAGGGAGGGCCGGAGGTTCACCCCTCCACTTT. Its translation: CASSVGRAGGSPLHF.

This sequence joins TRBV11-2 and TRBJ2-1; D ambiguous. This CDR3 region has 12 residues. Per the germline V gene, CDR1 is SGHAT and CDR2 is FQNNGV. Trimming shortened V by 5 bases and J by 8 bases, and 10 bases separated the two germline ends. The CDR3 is CASSPIGHEQFF. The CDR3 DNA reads TGTGCCAGCAGCCCTATCGGGCATGAGCAGTTCTTC.

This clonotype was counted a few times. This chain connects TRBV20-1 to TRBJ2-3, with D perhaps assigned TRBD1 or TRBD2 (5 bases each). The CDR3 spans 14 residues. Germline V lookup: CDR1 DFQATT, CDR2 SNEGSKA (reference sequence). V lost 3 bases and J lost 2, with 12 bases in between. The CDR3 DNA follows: TGCAGTGCTAGTGAAGGGGACCACACAGATACGCAGTATTTT. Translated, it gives CSASEGDHTDTQYF.

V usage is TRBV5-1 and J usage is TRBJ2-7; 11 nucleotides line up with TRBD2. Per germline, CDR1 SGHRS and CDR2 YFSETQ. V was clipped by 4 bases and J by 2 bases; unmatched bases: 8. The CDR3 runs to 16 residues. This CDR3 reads CASSPSATSGAYEQYF. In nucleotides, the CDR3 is TGCGCCAGCAGCCCTTCCGCGACTAGCGGGGCCTACGAGCAGTACTTC.

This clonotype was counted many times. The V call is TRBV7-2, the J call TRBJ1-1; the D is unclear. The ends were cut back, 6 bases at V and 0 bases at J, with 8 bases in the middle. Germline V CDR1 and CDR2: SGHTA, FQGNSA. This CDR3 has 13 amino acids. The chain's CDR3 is CASRGSVNTEAFF. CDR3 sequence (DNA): TGTGCCAGCAGGGGCAGCGTGAACACTGAAGCTTTCTTT.

CDR3 region: CASSYRSSGANVLTF. The CDR3 nucleotides are TGTGCCAGCAGTTACCGGAGCTCTGGGGCCAACGTCCTGACTTTC. This sequence joins TRBV6-5 and TRBJ2-6, with D unclear. The germline gives CDR1 MNHEY, CDR2 SVGAGI. Deletions cut 2 bases from V and 0 bases from J, with 5 bases between. The CDR3 totals 15 residues.

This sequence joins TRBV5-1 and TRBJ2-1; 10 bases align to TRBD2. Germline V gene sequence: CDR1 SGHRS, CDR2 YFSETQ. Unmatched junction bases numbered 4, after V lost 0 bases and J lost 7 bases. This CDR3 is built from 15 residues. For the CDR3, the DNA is TGCGCCAGCAGCTTGGCCTTAGCGGGGGGAAATGAGCAGTTCTTC. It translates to CASSLALAGGNEQFF.